This entry lists 18 T cell receptor beta chains sequenced from one sample in a study of spatial heterogeneity in lung cancer. This sample's time point: sample taken at primary tumor resection. Whole RNA came from tumor, nontumor lung or frozen PBMC and was sequenced without being sorted. TCRdb reprocessed the 5' RACE reads with MiXCR, giving one entry per CDR3 protein. The sample has roughly 8,000 distinct CDR3 sequences; 7.8% are singletons. This specimen consisted of PBMCs, obtained at surgery. The source is a female donor with early-stage non-small cell lung cancer.

The sample holds a few counts of this clonotype. This chain uses TRBV27 with TRBJ1-5; perhaps TRBD1 as D (6 bases). CDR3 length: 13 amino acids. V dropped 6 bases and J dropped 6 bases, with 12 bases sitting between them. Germline CDR1 reads MNHEY; CDR2 reads SMNVEV (reference sequence). In DNA form, the CDR3 reads TGTGCCAGCAGACTAACAGGGAGTCAGCCCCAGCATTTT. It codes for CASRLTGSQPQHF.

Judged by abundance, this clonotype is medium-sized. The J gene is TRBJ1-1, the V gene TRBV6-6; possibly TRBD1 for D (5 bases). Trimming left V 6 bases short and J 3 bases short, with 8 bases between. This CDR3 is 12 amino acids long. The germline V gene has CDR1 MNHNY and CDR2 SVGAGI (reference sequence). The CDR3 DNA follows: TGTGCCAGCAGCCAGGGAGACACTGAAGCTTTCTTT. It specifies CASSQGDTEAFF.

This clonotype was recorded a few times. This chain joins TRBV3-1 and TRBJ2-7; 7 bases are shared with TRBD2. The CDR3 loop spans 15 amino acids. J was trimmed by 5 bases and V by 4 bases; bases with no gene match: 11. The germline V gene encodes CDR1 LGHDT and CDR2 YNNKEL (reference sequence). CDR3 amino acids: CASSPSGGSRHEQYF. The DNA for the CDR3 is TGTGCCAGCAGCCCGTCGGGCGGGAGTAGGCACGAGCAGTACTTC.

Many counts were recorded for this clonotype. The chain employs TRBV7-8 and TRBJ1-1; no definite D call. Germline-derived CDR1 and CDR2 are SGHVS and FQNEAQ. This CDR3 has 12 amino acids. Trimming took 0 bases from V and 9 from J, leaving 8 bases between them. The CDR3 DNA reads as TGTGCCAGCAGCTTAGCGTTGGAGAAAGCTTTCTTT. Translating gives CASSLALEKAFF.

The sample holds many counts of this clonotype. The J gene is TRBJ1-6, the V gene TRBV12-3 or TRBV12-4; D remains ambiguous. The CDR3 is 13 amino acids. Trimming removed 6 bases at V and 7 bases at J, with 10 bases between. The CDR3 bases are TGTGCCAGCAGAAGGGAGCAGAATTCACCCCTCCACTTT. This sequence encodes CASRREQNSPLHF.

This clonotype was counted at least ten times. The rearrangement uses TRBV20-1 and TRBJ2-1; possibly TRBD2 for D (6 bases). Between the trimmed V and J ends, which lost 7 bases and 4 bases, there was a span of 17 bases. The CDR3 length is 14 residues. In germline, CDR1 is DFQATT, CDR2 SNEGSKA (reference sequence). CDR3 nucleotides: TGCAGTGAGACCCGGGGTAGCGGTTACAATGAGCAGTTCTTC. Translation gives CSETRGSGYNEQFF.

The chain links TRBV5-1 to TRBJ2-1; D is unresolved. Trimming removed 2 bases from V and 0 bases from J, with 12 bases in between. Germline loops: CDR1 SGHRS, CDR2 YFSETQ. The CDR3 sequence is 16 residues long. The CDR3 reads CASSFREGSSYNEQFF. CDR3 nucleotide sequence: TGCGCCAGCAGCTTTCGTGAAGGAAGCTCCTACAATGAGCAGTTCTTC. Full variable domain (outside the CDR3, taken from reference TRBV5-1 and TRBJ2-1): KAGVTQTPRYLIKTRGQQVTLSCSPISGHRSVSWYQQTPGQGLQFLFEYFSETQRNKGNFPGRFSGRQFSNSRSEMNVSTLELGDSALYLCASSFREGSSYNEQFFGPGTRLTVL.

There are a few counts of this clonotype. The V call is TRBV18, the J call TRBJ2-5; the D gene is possibly TRBD2 (5 bases). V lost 6 bases and J lost 1, with 12 bases in between. CDR1 and CDR2 (germline): KGHSH, LQKENI. The CDR3 totals 14 residues. In DNA form, the CDR3 reads TGTGCCAGCTCCGGACTTTTCGCCCAAGAGACCCAGTACTTC. This sequence encodes CASSGLFAQETQYF.

This clonotype appeared many times. The chain couples TRBV19 to TRBJ2-1; D gene unclear. V dropped 3 bases and J dropped 8 bases, with 8 bases sitting between them. The CDR3 extends over 12 amino acids. CDR1 is LNHDA and CDR2 is SQIVND in the germline V gene (reference sequence). CDR3 DNA sequence: TGTGCCAGTAGTATCAATGGGTATGAGCAGTTCTTC. This codes for CASSINGYEQFF.

The chain employs TRBV7-8 and TRBJ2-1, with 9 bases lining up with TRBD1. Germline-derived CDR1 and CDR2 are SGHVS and FQNEAQ. The junction had 5 bases not matched to a gene; V was cut back by 1 base and J by 7 bases. This CDR3 spans 15 amino acids. The CDR3 loop reads CASSLEGTGSNEQFF. The CDR3 nucleotides are TGTGCCAGCAGCTTAGAAGGGACAGGGTCTAATGAGCAGTTCTTC.

CDR3 sequence reads: CASSQERWGGQNTQYF. In DNA form, the CDR3 reads TGTGCCAGCAGCCAAGAGAGGTGGGGGGGCCAGAATACGCAGTATTTT. The chain carries TRBV14 and TRBJ2-3; D might be TRBD2 (7 bases). V was clipped by 0 bases and J by 7 bases, with 17 bases between them. Germline lookup yields CDR1 SGHDN and CDR2 FVKESK. CDR3 length: 16 amino acids.

V usage is TRBV20-1 and J usage is TRBJ2-7, with D perhaps TRBD2 (6 bases). Trimming removed 3 bases at V and 3 bases at J, with 18 bases between. Germline-derived CDR1 and CDR2 are DFQATT and SNEGSKA (reference sequence). This CDR3 spans 15 amino acids. The CDR3 protein is CSASVGHGLLYEQYF. CDR3 sequence (DNA): TGCAGTGCTAGCGTAGGGCACGGACTACTCTACGAGCAGTACTTC.

This clonotype was found many times. V gene TRBV20-1 combines with J gene TRBJ2-1, with 8 bases fitting TRBD1. This CDR3 is 15 amino acids long. Germline values: CDR1 DFQATT, CDR2 SNEGSKA (reference sequence). After removal of 0 bases from V and 7 bases from J, the junction contained 8 bases not matched to a gene. The CDR3 nucleotides read TGCAGTGCTAGAGAGAACACAGGGGGGAAAAATGAGCAGTTCTTC. Translated, it gives CSARENTGGKNEQFF.

In its sample, this clonotype ranks as medium-sized. The chain couples TRBV11-2 to TRBJ2-3; TRBD2 agrees at 10 bases. This CDR3 is built from 16 residues. The junction had 5 bases not matched to a gene; V was cut back by 1 base and J by 4 bases. Germline V gene data show CDR1 as SGHAT and CDR2 as FQNNGV. CDR3 nucleotides: TGTGCCAGCAGCTTAGCACTAGCGGGGTGGGCAGATACGCAGTATTTT. The encoded protein is CASSLALAGWADTQYF.

There are many counts of this clonotype. The genes are TRBV19 and TRBJ2-2, with D possibly TRBD1 on 6 matching bases. This CDR3 is 17 amino acids long. CDR1 LNHDA and CDR2 SQIVND come from the germline V gene (reference sequence). The V end lost 4 bases, the J end lost 3 bases, and 18 bases lay between the germline ends. CDR3 in amino acids: CASSNRTDSFYTGELFF. The DNA of the CDR3 is TGTGCCAGTAGTAATCGAACGGACAGTTTTTACACCGGGGAGCTGTTTTTT.

This clonotype was detected many times. The chain employs TRBV6-5 and TRBJ1-6, with TRBD1 as a possible D gene (6 bases). V was cut by 5 bases and J by 6 bases, with 11 bases left in between. CDR1 and CDR2 (germline): MNHEY, SVGAGI. The length of the CDR3 is 14 residues. The CDR3 nucleotides read TGTGCCAGCAGTCCGGGACACACTAATTCACCCCTCCACTTT. It codes for CASSPGHTNSPLHF.

This clonotype occurred once. V usage is TRBV11-2 and J usage is TRBJ2-7; D is ambiguous. Germline V gene sequence: CDR1 SGHAT, CDR2 FQNNGV. V shed 3 bases and J shed 3 bases, with 12 bases lying between them. The CDR3 is made up of 14 amino acids. The CDR3 coding sequence is TGTGCCAGCAGCTTGGGGAACAGAAACTACGAGCAGTACTTC. The encoded protein is CASSLGNRNYEQYF. Full variable domain (outside the CDR3, taken from reference TRBV11-2 and TRBJ2-7): EAGVAQSPRYKIIEKRQSVAFWCNPISGHATLYWYQQILGQGPKLLIQFQNNGVVDDSQLPKDRFSAERLKGVDSTLKIQPAKLEDSAVYLCASSLGNRNYEQYFGPGTRLTVT.

This clonotype was counted a few times. The rearrangement links TRBV7-2 to TRBJ1-2; tentative D call: TRBD1 (6 bases). V was trimmed by 5 bases and J by 4 bases, leaving 8 bases between them. Germline V gene data show CDR1 as SGHTA and CDR2 as FQGNSA. This CDR3 has 12 residues. The CDR3 loop is CASSQDSYGYTF. The CDR3 DNA reads as TGTGCCAGCAGCCAGGACAGCTATGGCTACACCTTC.